This TCR beta chain was obtained from a study of human T cells and chemical hapten exposure. Across the study: Reading of the patch tests, which applied 0.01% DPC to the upper back, occurred at 6 days.

Within the library, unique molecular identifiers were attached to each individual cDNA molecule. TCRdb processed the RACE reads anew with MiXCR; each CDR3 protein has one entry. The sample has around 99,000 distinct CDR3 sequences; 11% are singletons. Time point given: patch test 2, 6 weeks after DPC sensitization. Treatment of the sample: therapeutic diphenylcyclopropenone sensitization with weekly scalp DPC. The clonotype originates from a man aged 40-55 years with alopecia areata. Some clones in this sample may be carry-over from other donors' samples. The sample here was whole blood, taken in connection with sensitization to the hapten diphenylcyclopropenone (DPC).

CDR3 sequence (DNA): TGTGCCAGTAGTTTTGACAAGAATAGCAATCAGCCCCAGCATTTT. Its translation: CASSFDKNSNQPQHF. V usage is TRBV19 and J usage is TRBJ1-5; D gene unclear. Germline-derived CDR1 and CDR2 are LNHDA and SQIVND (reference sequence). The V end lost 5 bases, the J end lost 0 bases, and 11 bases lay between the germline ends. The CDR3 consists of 15 residues. Full variable domain (outside the CDR3, taken from reference TRBV19 and TRBJ1-5): DGGITQSPKYLFRKEGQNVTLSCEQNLNHDAMYWYRQDPGQGLRLIYYSQIVNDFQKGDIAEGYSVSREKKESFPLTVTSAQKNPTAFYLCASSFDKNSNQPQHFGDGTRLSIL.